The source of this T cell receptor (beta chain) is a study of T cells after yellow fever vaccination. Study-level background: Fractions of low cell number were prepared using SMART-Seq v4 Ultra Low Input. The study's findings and limits: Among primary-vaccination clones, most reappeared after the booster, at about 95% for CD4 and more than 85% for CD8.

They built TCR cDNA with 5'RACE template switching, a step that put in a universal primer site and UMIs. Each CDR3 protein gets one entry after TCRdb re-called the 5' RACE reads with MiXCR. The table includes 450,000 to 650,000 distinct CDR3 sequences, 21% detected once. Only a few counts were recorded for this clonotype. The antigen remains undetermined. Trimming took 3 bases from V and 0 from J; bases not matched to a gene: 4. Germline V gene sequence: CDR1 SEHNR, CDR2 FQNEAQ (reference sequence). The CDR3 is made up of 16 amino acids. The source was PBMCs, collected more than 20 days after the first yellow fever vaccination. The sequence was collected from a man aged 18 to 29 who received the YFV17D yellow fever vaccine. The chain recombines TRBV7-9 with TRBJ2-3; 9 nucleotides align to TRBD2. The CDR3 nucleotides are TGTGCCAGCAGCTTTAGCGGGGGAACTAGCACAGATACGCAGTATTTT. It encodes CASSFSGGTSTDTQYF.